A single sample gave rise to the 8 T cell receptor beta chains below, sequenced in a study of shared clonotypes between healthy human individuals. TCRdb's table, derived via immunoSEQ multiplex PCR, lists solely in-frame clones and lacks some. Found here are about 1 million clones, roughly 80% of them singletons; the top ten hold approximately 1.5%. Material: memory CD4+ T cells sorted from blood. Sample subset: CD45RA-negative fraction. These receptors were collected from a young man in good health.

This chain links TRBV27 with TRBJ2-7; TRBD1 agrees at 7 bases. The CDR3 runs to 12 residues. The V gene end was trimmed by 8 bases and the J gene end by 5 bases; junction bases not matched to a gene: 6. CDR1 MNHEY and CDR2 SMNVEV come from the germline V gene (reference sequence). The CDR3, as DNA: TGTGCCAGCCCTGACAGGGACCACGAGCAGTACTTC. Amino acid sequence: CASPDRDHEQYF.

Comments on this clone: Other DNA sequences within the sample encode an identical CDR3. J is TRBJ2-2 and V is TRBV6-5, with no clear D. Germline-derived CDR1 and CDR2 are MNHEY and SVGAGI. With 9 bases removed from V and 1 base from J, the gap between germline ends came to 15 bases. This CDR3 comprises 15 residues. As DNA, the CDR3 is TGTGCCAGTAGGACCACGTCCGTGAACACCGGGGAGCTGTTTTTT. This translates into CASRTTSVNTGELFF.

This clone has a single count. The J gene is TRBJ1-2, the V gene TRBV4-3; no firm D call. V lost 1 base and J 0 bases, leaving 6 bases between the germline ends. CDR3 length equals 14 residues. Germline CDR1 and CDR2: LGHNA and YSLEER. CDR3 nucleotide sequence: TGCGCCAGCAGCCAAGGAAGGGCTAACTATGGCTACACCTTC. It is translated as CASSQGRANYGYTF.

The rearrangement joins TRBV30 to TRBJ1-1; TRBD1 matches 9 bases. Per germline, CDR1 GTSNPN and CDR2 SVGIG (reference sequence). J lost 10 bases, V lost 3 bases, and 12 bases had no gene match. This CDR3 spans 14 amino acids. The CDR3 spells CAWRGSGQGTRAFF. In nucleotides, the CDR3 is TGTGCCTGGAGAGGATCGGGACAGGGAACGAGAGCTTTCTTT.

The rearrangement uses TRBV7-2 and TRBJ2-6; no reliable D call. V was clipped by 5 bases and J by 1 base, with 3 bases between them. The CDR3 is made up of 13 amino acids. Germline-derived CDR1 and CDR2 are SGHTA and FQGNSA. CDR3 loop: CASSQSGANVLTF. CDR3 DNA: TGTGCCAGCAGCCAATCTGGGGCCAACGTCCTGACTTTC.

CDR3 sequence reads: CASSLSGATANQPQHF. CDR3 sequence (DNA): TGTGCCAGCAGTTTATCAGGGGCCACCGCCAATCAGCCCCAGCATTTT. The chain carries TRBV28 and TRBJ1-5; perhaps TRBD1 as D (6 bases). This CDR3 is built from 16 residues. Trimming pared 1 base from V and 3 bases from J, leaving 13 bases between. The germline CDR1 and CDR2 sequences are MDHEN and SYDVKM. Filled out from reference TRBV28 and TRBJ1-5, the complete variable domain reads DVKVTQSSRYLVKRTGEKVFLECVQDMDHENMFWYRQDPGLGLRLIYFSYDVKMKEKGDIPEGYSVSREKKERFSLILESASTNQTSMYLCASSLSGATANQPQHFGDGTRLSIL.

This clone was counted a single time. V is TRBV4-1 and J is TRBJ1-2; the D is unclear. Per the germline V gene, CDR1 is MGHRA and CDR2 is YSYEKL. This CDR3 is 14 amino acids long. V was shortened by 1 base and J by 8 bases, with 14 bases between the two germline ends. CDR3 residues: CASSQGGRTVGYTF. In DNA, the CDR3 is TGCGCCAGCAGCCAAGGCGGCAGAACGGTGGGCTACACCTTC.

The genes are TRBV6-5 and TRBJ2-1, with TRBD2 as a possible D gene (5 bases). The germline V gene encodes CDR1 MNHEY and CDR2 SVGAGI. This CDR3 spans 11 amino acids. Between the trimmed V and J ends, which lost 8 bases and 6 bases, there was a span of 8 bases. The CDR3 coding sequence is TGTGCCAGCCAGCGGAGCAATGAGCAGTTCTTC. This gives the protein CASQRSNEQFF.